The rows below give T cell receptor beta chains drawn from one sample of a study of blood T cells in healthy people across ages. MiXCR was run by TCRdb on the 5' RACE reads, yielding one entry per CDR3 protein. Among over a million distinct CDR3 sequences listed, under 55% were seen once. The specimen sequenced was blood. The receptors derive from a woman aged 55-70 years in good health. Both conserved end residues are part of each CDR3. The D gene is left open where the match is weak. For some rows the clone size is stated as once, few or many, or as a class when expanded; others skip it.

j_call v_call d_call clone_size cdr3_nt cdr3_aa
TRBJ2-3 TRBV10-1 - many TGCGCCAGCAGTGATGGGACAGATACGCAGTATTTT CASSDGTDTQYF
TRBJ2-1 TRBV6-5 - few TGTGCCAGCAGCGCCTTGGAGGGCGGCGGCTACAATGAGCAGTTCTTC CASSALEGGGYNEQFF
TRBJ2-2 TRBV29-1 TRBD1 - TGCAGCGTGCTGGGACAGGTTAACACCGGGGAGCTGTTTTTT CSVLGQVNTGELFF
TRBJ2-4 TRBV5-4 TRBD2 few TGTGCCAGCAGCTTGGGTAGCGGGAGCAACATTCAGTACTTC CASSLGSGSNIQYF
TRBJ1-2 TRBV6-1 - - TGTGCCAGCAGTGAACTACATTATGGCTACACCTTC CASSELHYGYTF
TRBJ2-3 TRBV4-2 TRBD2 once TGTGCCAGCAGCCAAGAGGGGACTAGCGGGCCCACAGATACGCAGTATTTT CASSQEGTSGPTDTQYF
TRBJ2-7 TRBV4-1 TRBD1 few TGCGCCAGCAGCCAAGGGGACAGGGGCTTCTACGAGCAGTACTTC CASSQGDRGFYEQYF
TRBJ2-7 TRBV20-1 TRBD1 - TGCAGTGCTCTTCCGGACAGGTTCTCCTACGAGCAGTACTTC CSALPDRFSYEQYF
TRBJ1-2 TRBV29-1 - - TGCAGCGTGTTCAGGGAAGCGGATGGCTACACCTTC CSVFREADGYTF
TRBJ2-1 TRBV7-2 - - TGTGCCAGCAGCTTACCTCGGTCGGGTAGGGGGTACAATGAGCAGTTCTTC CASSLPRSGRGYNEQFF
TRBJ1-1 TRBV7-9 - once TGCGTCAGCAGCTTAGCAGGACAGAGGAACACTGAAGCTTTCTTT CVSSLAGQRNTEAFF
TRBJ2-7 TRBV9 TRBD2 - TGTGCCAGCAGCGTGTCCTTAGGGGAGGGATACGAGCAGTACTTC CASSVSLGEGYEQYF
TRBJ2-1 TRBV28 TRBD2 - TGTGCCAGCACTCGACTAGCGGAGAGATACAATGAGCAGTTCTTC CASTRLAERYNEQFF
TRBJ2-7 TRBV12-3/TRBV12-4 - few TGTGCCAGCAGTTCCAGGAATGGATACGGTGAGCAGTACTTC CASSSRNGYGEQYF
TRBJ2-1 TRBV5-1 TRBD2 - TGCGCCAGCAGCCCTAAGCCCAGCGGGAGTGGAAATGAGCAGTTCTTC CASSPKPSGSGNEQFF
TRBJ1-2 TRBV20-1 TRBD1 - TGCAGTGCTAGAGACAGGGGGCGAAACTATGGCTACACCTTC CSARDRGRNYGYTF
TRBJ2-5 TRBV6-5 - once TGTGCCGCCGGCGGAGGCAGCGGTTCTTTGGGGACCCAGTACTTC CAAGGGSGSLGTQYF
TRBJ2-7 TRBV27 TRBD2 - TGTGCCAGCAGTTTTTGGGCGGGAGAGAAGAACGAGCAGTACTTC CASSFWAGEKNEQYF
TRBJ2-3 TRBV7-9 - many TGTGCCAGCAGCCAGAGCACAGATACGCAGTATTTT CASSQSTDTQYF
TRBJ2-5 TRBV5-1 - few TGCGCCAGCAGCACCGGGGCGGAGGAGACCCAGTACTTC CASSTGAEETQYF
TRBJ2-1 TRBV5-1 - many TGCGCCAGCACCCGGACTATATCAAATGAGCAGTTCTTC CASTRTISNEQFF
TRBJ2-1 TRBV27 TRBD2 once TGTGCCAGCAGTTTCCGTAGCGGGAAAAGCCACAATGAGCAGTTCTTC CASSFRSGKSHNEQFF
TRBJ2-7 TRBV12-3/TRBV12-4 - few TGTGCCAGCAGTCTTGGGATAACTAGAACCTACGAGCAGTACTTC CASSLGITRTYEQYF
TRBJ2-7 TRBV19 TRBD2 - TGTGCCGGTAGTATTAGTAGCGGGAGCTACGAGCAGTACTTC CAGSISSGSYEQYF
TRBJ2-5 TRBV2 - few TGTGCCAGCACAGCTAGAATTATGGGGGAGACCCAGTACTTC CASTARIMGETQYF
TRBJ2-3 TRBV12-3/TRBV12-4 - - TGTGCCAGCAGTTTATGGGACTCCTTCCCTAATACGCAGTATTTT CASSLWDSFPNTQYF
TRBJ2-5 TRBV7-9 TRBD2 - TGTGCCAGCAGCATTAGCGGGAGCGAGACCCAGTACTTC CASSISGSETQYF
TRBJ2-5 TRBV27 TRBD2 - TGTGCCAGCAGTTTACGGGGCTCTCCAGGTGGGAGGGGAGAGACCCAGTACTTC CASSLRGSPGGRGETQYF
TRBJ2-5 TRBV4-1 TRBD1 - TGCGCCAGCAGCCAACCAGACAGGGAAAGGCGAAAGACCCAGTACTTC CASSQPDRERRKTQYF
TRBJ2-7 TRBV18 - - TGTGCCAGCTCACCACCCAACAGGGTCTACGAGCAGTACTTC CASSPPNRVYEQYF
TRBJ2-7 TRBV20-1 - - TGCAGTGCTATGACCTCTACCTACGAGCAGTACTTC CSAMTSTYEQYF
TRBJ2-3 TRBV6-5 - - TGTGCCAGCAGTTATGGGGGGGCTCCTAACACAGATACGCAGTATTTT CASSYGGAPNTDTQYF
TRBJ2-5 TRBV5-4 - - TGTGCCAGCACCCGAGGGGGAGTCCAAGAGACCCAGTACTTC CASTRGGVQETQYF
TRBJ1-1 TRBV14 - - TGTGCCAGCAGCCACCAGGGAGCATTCATGAACACTGAAGCTTTCTTT CASSHQGAFMNTEAFF
TRBJ1-1 TRBV7-9 TRBD1 few TGTGCCAGCAGCCTGGGACAGGGGAGCAGGGAAGCTTTCTTT CASSLGQGSREAFF
TRBJ2-3 TRBV6-5 TRBD1 few TGTGCCAGCAGTTACTTGGGACAGGGCCGCACAGATACGCAGTATTTT CASSYLGQGRTDTQYF
TRBJ2-4 TRBV6-5 TRBD1 - TGTGCCAGCAGTTATCAGGGGGATAACATTCAGTACTTC CASSYQGDNIQYF
TRBJ1-4 TRBV2 TRBD1 - TGTGCCAGCAGTTCCGCCCGGGACAGGGGAAAACTGTTTTTT CASSSARDRGKLFF
TRBJ2-7 TRBV11-1 - many TGTGCCAGCAGCTTACCGGGAGTAGTCAACGAGCAGTACTTC CASSLPGVVNEQYF
TRBJ2-3 TRBV6-5 - - TGTGCCAGCAGGACAATAGTACCAGATACGCAGTATTTT CASRTIVPDTQYF